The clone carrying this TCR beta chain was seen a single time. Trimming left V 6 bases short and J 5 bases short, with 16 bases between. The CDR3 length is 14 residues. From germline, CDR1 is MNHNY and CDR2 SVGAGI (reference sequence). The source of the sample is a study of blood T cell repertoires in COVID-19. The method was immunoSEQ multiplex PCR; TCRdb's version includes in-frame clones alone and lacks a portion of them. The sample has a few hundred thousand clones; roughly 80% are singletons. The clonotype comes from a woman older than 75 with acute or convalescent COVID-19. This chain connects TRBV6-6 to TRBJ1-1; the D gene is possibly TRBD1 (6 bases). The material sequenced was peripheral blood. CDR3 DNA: TGTGCCAGCAGAGAGGACAGTTCCAGGACTGAAGCTTTCTTT. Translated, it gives CASREDSSRTEAFF.